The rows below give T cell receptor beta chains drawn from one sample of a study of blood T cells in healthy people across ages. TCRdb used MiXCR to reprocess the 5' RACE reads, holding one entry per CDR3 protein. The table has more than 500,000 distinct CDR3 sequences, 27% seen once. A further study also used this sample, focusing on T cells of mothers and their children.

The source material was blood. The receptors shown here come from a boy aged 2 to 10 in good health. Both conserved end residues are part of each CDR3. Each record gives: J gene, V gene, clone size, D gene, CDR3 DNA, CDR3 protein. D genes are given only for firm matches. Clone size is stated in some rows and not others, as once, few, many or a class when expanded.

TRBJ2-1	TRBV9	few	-	TGTGCCAGCAGCGTAGTCCCGGAAATTGGACGCAATGAGCAGTTCTTC	CASSVVPEIGRNEQFF
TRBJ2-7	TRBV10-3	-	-	TGTGCCATCAGTGGGAGCGGATCCTACGAGCAGTACTTC	CAISGSGSYEQYF
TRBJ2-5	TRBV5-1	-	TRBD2	TGCGCCAGCAGCACTAGCGGGAGTTGGGTAGAGACCCAGTACTTC	CASSTSGSWVETQYF
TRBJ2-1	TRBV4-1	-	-	TGCGCCAGCAGCCAACCCCGGGACCGTAACAATGAGCAGTTCTTC	CASSQPRDRNNEQFF
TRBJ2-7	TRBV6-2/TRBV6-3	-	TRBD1	TGTGCCAGCAGTTACTCGAGGCGGGACAGGGTAATGTGCGAGCAGTACTTC	CASSYSRRDRVMCEQYF
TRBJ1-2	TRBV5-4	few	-	TGTGCCAGCAGCTCAAGGTACAGGGACTATGGCTACACCTTC	CASSSRYRDYGYTF
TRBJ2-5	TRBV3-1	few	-	TGTGCCAGCAGCCAAGGGGGAAGGGGTAGGTGGGAAGAGACCCAGTACTTC	CASSQGGRGRWEETQYF
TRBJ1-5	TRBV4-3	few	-	TGCGCCAGCAGCCAAGATTTTACTAACAATCAGCCCCAGCATTTT	CASSQDFTNNQPQHF
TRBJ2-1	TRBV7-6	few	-	TGTGCCAGCAGCTTAGAGTTTAGCCCCCCCTACAATGAGCAGTTCTTC	CASSLEFSPPYNEQFF
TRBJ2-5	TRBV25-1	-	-	TGTGCCAGCAGTCTCGACATCAGGGAGACCCAGTACTTC	CASSLDIRETQYF
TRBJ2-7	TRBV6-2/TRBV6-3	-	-	TGTGCCAGCAGAGGCGGTAACTACGAGCAGTACTTC	CASRGGNYEQYF
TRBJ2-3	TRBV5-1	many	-	TGCGCCAGCAGCTTGAGTGGCACAGATACGCAGTATTTT	CASSLSGTDTQYF
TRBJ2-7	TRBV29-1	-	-	TGCAGCGTTGAAGGGTCCAGAGGCTACGAGCAGTACTTC	CSVEGSRGYEQYF
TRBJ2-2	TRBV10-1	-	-	TGCGCCAGCAGTCCCCTTAAAGGGATGAACACCGGGGAGCTGTTTTTT	CASSPLKGMNTGELFF
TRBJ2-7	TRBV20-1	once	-	TGCAGTGCTGCCGGGAGCTCCTACGAGCAGTACTTC	CSAAGSSYEQYF
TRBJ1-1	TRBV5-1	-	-	TGTGCCAGCAGTTTTACGGGCACTGAAGCTTTCTTT	CASSFTGTEAFF
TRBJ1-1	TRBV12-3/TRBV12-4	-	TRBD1	TGTGCCAGCAGTTTTGACGGCCAAGGGGGCGTAATGGCTTTCTTT	CASSFDGQGGVMAFF
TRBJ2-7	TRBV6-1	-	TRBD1	TGTGCCAGCAAAGGGGGCCGGCCCGAGCAGTACTTC	CASKGGRPEQYF
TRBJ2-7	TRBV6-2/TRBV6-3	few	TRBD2	TGTGCCAGAGGACTAGCGGGAGAAACCCCCACCTACGAGCAGTACTTC	CARGLAGETPTYEQYF
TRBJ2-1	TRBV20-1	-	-	TGCAGTGCTGGGAGGGGGTCGAGCTCCTACAATGAGCAGTTCTTC	CSAGRGSSSYNEQFF
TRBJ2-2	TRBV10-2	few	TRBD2	TGCGCCAGCATCGGACTAGCGGGAGGACGGGAGCTGTTTTTT	CASIGLAGGRELFF
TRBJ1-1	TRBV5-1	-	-	TGCGCCAGCAAAACTGGAAATACAGGAAATATGAACACTGAAGCTTTCTTT	CASKTGNTGNMNTEAFF
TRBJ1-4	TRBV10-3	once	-	TGTGCCATCAGTGATGCGGTTAATGAAAAACTGTTTTTT	CAISDAVNEKLFF
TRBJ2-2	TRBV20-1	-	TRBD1	TGCAGTGCCCCGGACAGGGTCACCGGGGAGCTGTTTTTT	CSAPDRVTGELFF